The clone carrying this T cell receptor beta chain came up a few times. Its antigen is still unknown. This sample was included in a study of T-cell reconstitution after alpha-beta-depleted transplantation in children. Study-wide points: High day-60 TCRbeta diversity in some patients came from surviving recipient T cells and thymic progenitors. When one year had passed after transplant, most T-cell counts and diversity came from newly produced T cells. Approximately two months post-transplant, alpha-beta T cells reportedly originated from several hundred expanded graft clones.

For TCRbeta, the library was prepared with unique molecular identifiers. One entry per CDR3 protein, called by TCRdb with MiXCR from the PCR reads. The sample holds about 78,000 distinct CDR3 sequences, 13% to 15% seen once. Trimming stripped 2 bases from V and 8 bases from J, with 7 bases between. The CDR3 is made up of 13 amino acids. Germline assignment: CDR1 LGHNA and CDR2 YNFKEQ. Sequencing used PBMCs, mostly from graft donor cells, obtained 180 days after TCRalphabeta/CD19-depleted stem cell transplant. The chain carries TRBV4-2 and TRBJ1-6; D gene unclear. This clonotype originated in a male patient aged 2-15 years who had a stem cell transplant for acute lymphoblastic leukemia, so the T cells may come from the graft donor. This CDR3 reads CASSQLLDSPLHF. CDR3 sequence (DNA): TGTGCCAGCAGCCAACTCTTGGATTCACCCCTCCACTTT.